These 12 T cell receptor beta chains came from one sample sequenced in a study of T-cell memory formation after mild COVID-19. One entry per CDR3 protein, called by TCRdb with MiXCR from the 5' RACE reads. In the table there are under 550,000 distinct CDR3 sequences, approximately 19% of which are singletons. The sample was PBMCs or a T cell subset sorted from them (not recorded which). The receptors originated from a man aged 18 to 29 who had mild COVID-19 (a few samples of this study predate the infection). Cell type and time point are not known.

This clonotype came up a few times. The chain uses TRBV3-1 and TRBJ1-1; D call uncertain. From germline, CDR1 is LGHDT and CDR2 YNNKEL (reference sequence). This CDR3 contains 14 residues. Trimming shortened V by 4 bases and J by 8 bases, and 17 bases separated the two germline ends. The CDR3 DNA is TGTGCCAGCAGCCCAAATTGGACGCCGATGGAAGCTTTCTTT. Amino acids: CASSPNWTPMEAFF.

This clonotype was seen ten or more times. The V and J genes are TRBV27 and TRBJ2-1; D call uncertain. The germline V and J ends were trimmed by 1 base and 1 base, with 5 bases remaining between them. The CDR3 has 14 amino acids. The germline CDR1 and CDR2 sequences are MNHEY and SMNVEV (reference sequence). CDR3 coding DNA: TGTGCCAGCAGTTTATTTGGTTCCTACAATGAGCAGTTCTTC. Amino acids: CASSLFGSYNEQFF.

DNA of the CDR3: TGTGCCAGCAGTTACTCGAGGCAGGGTATTGAAGGAAACACCATATATTTT. This sequence encodes CASSYSRQGIEGNTIYF. The chain uses TRBV6-5 and TRBJ1-3; tentative D call: TRBD1 (5 bases). CDR1 and CDR2 (germline): MNHEY, SVGAGI. The length of the CDR3 is 17 residues. Between the trimmed V and J ends, which lost 0 bases and 4 bases, there was a span of 16 bases.

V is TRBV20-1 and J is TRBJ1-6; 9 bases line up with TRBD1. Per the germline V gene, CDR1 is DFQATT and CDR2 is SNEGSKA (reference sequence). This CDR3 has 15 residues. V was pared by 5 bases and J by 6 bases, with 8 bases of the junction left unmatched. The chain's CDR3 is CSAPRRDRANSPLHF. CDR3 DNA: TGCAGTGCTCCACGACGGGACAGGGCTAATTCACCCCTCCACTTT.

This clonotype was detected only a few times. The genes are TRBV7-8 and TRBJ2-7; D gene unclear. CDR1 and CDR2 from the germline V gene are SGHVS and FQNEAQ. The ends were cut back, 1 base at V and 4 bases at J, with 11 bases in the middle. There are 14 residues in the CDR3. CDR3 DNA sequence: TGTGCCAGCAGCTTAGGGCGGCACCCTTACGAGCAGTACTTC. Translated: CASSLGRHPYEQYF.

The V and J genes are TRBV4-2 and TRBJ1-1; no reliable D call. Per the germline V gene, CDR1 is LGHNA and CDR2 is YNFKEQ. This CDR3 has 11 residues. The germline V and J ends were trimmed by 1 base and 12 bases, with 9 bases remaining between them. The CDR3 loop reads CASSQGFVSFF. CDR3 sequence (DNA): TGTGCCAGCAGCCAAGGATTCGTATCTTTCTTT.

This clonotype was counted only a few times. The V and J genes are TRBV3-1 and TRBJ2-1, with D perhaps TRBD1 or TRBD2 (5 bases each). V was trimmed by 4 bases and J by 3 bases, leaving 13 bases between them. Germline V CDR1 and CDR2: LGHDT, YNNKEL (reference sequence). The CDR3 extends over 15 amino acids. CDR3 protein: CASSRRDRGYNEQFF. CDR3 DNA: TGTGCCAGCAGCCGTCGGGACCGAGGCTACAATGAGCAGTTCTTC.

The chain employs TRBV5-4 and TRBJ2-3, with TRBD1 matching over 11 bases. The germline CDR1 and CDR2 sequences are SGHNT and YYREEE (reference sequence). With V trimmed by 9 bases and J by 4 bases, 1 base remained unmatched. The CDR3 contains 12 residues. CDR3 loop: CATGQGADTQYF. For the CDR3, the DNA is TGTGCCACGGGACAGGGGGCAGATACGCAGTATTTT.

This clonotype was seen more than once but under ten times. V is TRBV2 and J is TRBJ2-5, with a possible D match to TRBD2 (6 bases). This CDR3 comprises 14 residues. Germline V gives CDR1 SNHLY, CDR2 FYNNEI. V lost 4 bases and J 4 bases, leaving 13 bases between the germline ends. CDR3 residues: CASSGQTGGETQYF. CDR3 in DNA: TGTGCCAGCAGTGGACAGACCGGGGGAGAGACCCAGTACTTC. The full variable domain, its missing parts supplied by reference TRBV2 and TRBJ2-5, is EPEVTQTPSHQVTQMGQEVILRCVPISNHLYFYWYRQILGQKVEFLVSFYNNEISEKSEIFDDQFSVERPDGSNFTLKIRSTKLEDSAMYFCASSGQTGGETQYFGPGTRLLVL.

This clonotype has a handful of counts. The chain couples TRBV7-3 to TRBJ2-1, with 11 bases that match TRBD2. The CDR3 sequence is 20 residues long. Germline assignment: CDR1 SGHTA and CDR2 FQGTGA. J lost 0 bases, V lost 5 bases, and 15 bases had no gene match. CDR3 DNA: TGTGCCAGCAGCCTCCCTAGCGGGGGGTCCCACTCTAGCTCCTACAATGAGCAGTTCTTC. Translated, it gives CASSLPSGGSHSSSYNEQFF.

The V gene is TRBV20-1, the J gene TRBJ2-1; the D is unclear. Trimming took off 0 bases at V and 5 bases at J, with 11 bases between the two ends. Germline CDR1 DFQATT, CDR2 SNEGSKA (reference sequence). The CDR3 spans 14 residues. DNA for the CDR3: TGCAGTGCTAGAGATGCGGCCCGAGACAATGAGCAGTTCTTC. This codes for CSARDAARDNEQFF.

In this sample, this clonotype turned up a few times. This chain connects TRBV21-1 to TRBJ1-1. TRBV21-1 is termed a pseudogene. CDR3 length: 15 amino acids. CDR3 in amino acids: CASSKPGPENTEAFF. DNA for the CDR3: TGTGCCAGCAGCAAACCTGGACCGGAGAACACTGAAGCTTTCTTT.